The 5 T cell receptor beta chains listed next were all sequenced from one sample in a study of early T cells in non-severe SARS-CoV-2 infection. MiXCR, applied by TCRdb to the 5' RACE reads, yields one record per CDR3 protein. Here the sample spans roughly 30,000 distinct CDR3 sequences, over 3.5% being singletons. Material for sequencing was whole blood. These receptors were obtained from an adult who was a healthcare worker with PCR-confirmed SARS-CoV-2 infection or an uninfected control (not recorded which).

This clonotype was detected many times. The chain joins TRBV5-1 to TRBJ1-6, with 9 bases identical to TRBD1. Trimming removed 0 bases from V and 5 bases from J; junction bases left unmatched: 3. The CDR3 spans 16 residues. Germline CDR1 SGHRS, CDR2 YFSETQ. This CDR3 reads CASSLDGQGNNSPLHF. CDR3 nucleotides: TGCGCCAGCAGCTTGGACGGACAGGGGAATAATTCACCCCTCCACTTT.

This clonotype was detected ten times or more. V is TRBV7-9 and J is TRBJ2-1, with no clear D. Trimming removed 1 base from V and 0 bases from J, with 10 bases in between. Germline CDR1 is SEHNR and CDR2 is FQNEAQ (reference sequence). The CDR3 totals 16 residues. The DNA of the CDR3 is TGTGCCAGCAGCTTAGTGGCAGCCAACTCCTACAATGAGCAGTTCTTC. It yields the protein CASSLVAANSYNEQFF.

This clonotype has more than one count but fewer than ten. The chain is built from TRBV7-2 and TRBJ2-2; D is possibly TRBD2 (6 bases). Germline lookup yields CDR1 SGHTA and CDR2 FQGNSA. CDR3 length: 13 amino acids. The germline V and J ends were trimmed by 8 bases and 4 bases, with 11 bases remaining between them. The CDR3 spells CASLGLLTGELFF. CDR3 nucleotides: TGTGCCAGCTTGGGACTGCTCACCGGGGAGCTGTTTTTT.

In this sample, this clonotype turned up many times. The CDR3 coding sequence is TGTGCCAGCAGCTCCCCTGGGACCCACAATGAGCAGTTCTTC. It specifies CASSSPGTHNEQFF. The gene calls are TRBV7-3 and TRBJ2-1, with D perhaps being TRBD1 or TRBD2 (5 bases each). Trimming shortened V by 4 bases and J by 5 bases, and 12 bases separated the two germline ends. CDR3 length: 14 amino acids. Germline V gene sequence: CDR1 SGHTA, CDR2 FQGTGA.

This clonotype was seen many times. This chain links TRBV20-1 with TRBJ2-1, with 9 nucleotides matching TRBD2. Germline lookup yields CDR1 DFQATT and CDR2 SNEGSKA (reference sequence). After removal of 2 bases from V and 7 bases from J, the junction contained 6 bases not matched to a gene. This CDR3 contains 14 residues. CDR3 DNA sequence: TGCAGTGCTAGACTTCGACTAGCGGAGAATGAGCAGTTCTTC. The encoded protein is CSARLRLAENEQFF.